This T cell receptor beta chain was sequenced in a study of patients and donors after allogeneic stem cell transplantation. This clonotype was counted a few times. TCRdb used MiXCR to reprocess the RT-PCR reads, holding one entry per CDR3 protein. The sample consists of around 70,000 distinct CDR3 sequences, about a quarter of them appearing once. Germline-derived CDR1 and CDR2 are SEHNR and FQNEAQ (reference sequence). Trimming cost V 1 base and J 1 base, with 14 bases left between them. The CDR3 has 17 amino acids. The TCR sequence derives from a human donor who was either an allogeneic HSCT recipient or a stem cell or donor lymphocyte infusion donor (not recorded which). It is not recorded whose cells these are; they may come from a transplant donor. Sequencing used blood, either unsorted or a sorted T cell fraction (not recorded which). This chain links TRBV7-9 with TRBJ2-1; D gene unclear. The CDR3 here is CASSLGIWWLSYNEQFF. In DNA form, the CDR3 reads TGTGCCAGCAGCTTAGGGATCTGGTGGCTTTCCTACAATGAGCAGTTCTTC.